The source of this TCR beta chain is a study of shared clonotypes between healthy human individuals. TCRdb keeps only in-frame clones here, not all; method: immunoSEQ multiplex PCR. Among just over 2,000,000 clones, 85% to 95% were seen once, and the ten largest hold roughly 0.13%. The germline gives CDR1 SGHDT, CDR2 YYEEEE. V was shortened by 0 bases and J by 7 bases, with 8 bases between the two germline ends. This CDR3 comprises 14 residues. The chain joins TRBV5-6 to TRBJ1-6; no reliable D call. The sequencing sample was made of naive CD4+ T cells sorted from blood. Noted subset: CD45RA+ positively selected. The sequence was obtained from a man younger than 35 in good health. CDR3 sequence reads: CASSLAGPNSPLHF. DNA for the CDR3: TGTGCCAGCAGCTTGGCAGGACCAAATTCACCCCTCCACTTT.